This T cell receptor (beta chain) was documented in a study of beta chain features in type 1 diabetes. The length of the CDR3 is 16 residues. The V and J ends lost 1 base and 4 bases respectively, with 14 bases between them. The V gene's germline CDR1 is SGHRS and CDR2 YFSETQ. This clone turned up a few times. What was sequenced were expressed TCRB transcripts, since all of the isolated RNA had been reverse transcribed. Data came from immunoSEQ multiplex PCR; TCRdb stores just in-frame clones and leaves some out. The sample shows fewer than 350,000 clones, about 7.8% of them seen only once. The sequenced sample consisted of central memory CD4+ T cells from blood. The TCR originated in a woman under 30 in good health. V gene TRBV5-1 combines with J gene TRBJ1-4; no clear D gene. In DNA form, the CDR3 reads TGCGCCAGCAGCTTGCAGGCGGCAGGAAATAATGAAAAACTGTTTTTT. The encoded protein is CASSLQAAGNNEKLFF.